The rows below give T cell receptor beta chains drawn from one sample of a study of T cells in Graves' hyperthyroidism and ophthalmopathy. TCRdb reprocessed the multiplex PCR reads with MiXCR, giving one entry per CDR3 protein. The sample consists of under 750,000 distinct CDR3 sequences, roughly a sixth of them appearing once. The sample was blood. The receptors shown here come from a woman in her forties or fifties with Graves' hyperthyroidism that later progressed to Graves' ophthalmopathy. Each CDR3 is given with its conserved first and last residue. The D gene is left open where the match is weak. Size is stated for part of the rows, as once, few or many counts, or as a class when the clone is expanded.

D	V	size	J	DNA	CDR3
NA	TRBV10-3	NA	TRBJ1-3	TGTGCCATCAGTGAGGGAGGTCACTCTGGAAACACCATATATTTT	CAISEGGHSGNTIYF
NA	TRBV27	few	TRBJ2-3	TGTGCCAGCAGACGCGGGTCCCACACAGATACGCAGTATTTT	CASRRGSHTDTQYF
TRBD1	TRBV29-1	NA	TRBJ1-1	TGCAGCGCCAAAACGACAGGGGGAACTGAAGCTTTCTTT	CSAKTTGGTEAFF
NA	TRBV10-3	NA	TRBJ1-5	TGTGCCATCAGTGAAAGGCAGGGCAATCAGCCCCAGCATTTT	CAISERQGNQPQHF
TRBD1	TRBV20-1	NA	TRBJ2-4	TGCAGTGCTAGAGTTCTGACAGGGGGCACAAACATTCAGTACTTC	CSARVLTGGTNIQYF
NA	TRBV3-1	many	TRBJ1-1	TGTGCCAGCAGCCAAGATCTTGCAGGGCCGAACACTGAAGCTTTCTTT	CASSQDLAGPNTEAFF
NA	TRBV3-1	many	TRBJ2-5	TGTGCCAGCAGCCAAGATTCACGGGGGCCCTCGGGGAGGAACCAGTACTTC	CASSQDSRGPSGRNQYF
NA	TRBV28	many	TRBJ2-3	TGTGCCAGCAGTCACCGGGGACTCTTAGATACGCAGTATTTT	CASSHRGLLDTQYF
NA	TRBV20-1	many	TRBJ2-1	TGCAGTGCTAGGAGGGACAATGAGCAGTTCTTC	CSARRDNEQFF
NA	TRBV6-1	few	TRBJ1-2	TGTGCCAGCAGGCCGGGGGGGTACTTTACCTTC	CASRPGGYFTF
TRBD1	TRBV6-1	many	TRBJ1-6	TGTGCCGGCACGCGGGGACAGGATAATTCACCCCTCCACTTT	CAGTRGQDNSPLHF
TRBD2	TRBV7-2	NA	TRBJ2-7	TGTGCCAGCAGCTTGGGGGCTAGCGGGGGGGCTGGGTACGAGCAGTACTTC	CASSLGASGGAGYEQYF
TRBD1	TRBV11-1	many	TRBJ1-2	TGTGCCAGCAGCTGGATAGGGACAGCTAACTATGGCTACACCTTC	CASSWIGTANYGYTF
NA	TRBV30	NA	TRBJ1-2	TGTGCCTGGATGTGGGCAGGGGTGAACTATGGCTACACCTTC	CAWMWAGVNYGYTF
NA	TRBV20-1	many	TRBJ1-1	TGCAGTGCTAGACTCCAGGGATCGAACACTGAAGCTTTCTTT	CSARLQGSNTEAFF
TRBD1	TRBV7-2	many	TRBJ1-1	TGTGCCAGCAGCTCTAACGACAGGGCGAACACTGAAGCTTTCTTT	CASSSNDRANTEAFF
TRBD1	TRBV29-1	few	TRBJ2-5	TGCAGCGTTGCGGGTTTGGACAGGGCGAGGGAGACCCAGTACTTC	CSVAGLDRARETQYF
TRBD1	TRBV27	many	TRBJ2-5	TGTGCCAGCAGTGAATTGGACAGGGGGCAAGAGACCCAGTACTTC	CASSELDRGQETQYF
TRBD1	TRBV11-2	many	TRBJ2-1	TGTGCCAGCAGCTTAGGCCAGGGGGCGTTCAATGAGCAGTTCTTC	CASSLGQGAFNEQFF
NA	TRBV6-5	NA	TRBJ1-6	TGTGCCAGCAGTTACTCCGTAGGGATTTCACCCCTCCACTTT	CASSYSVGISPLHF
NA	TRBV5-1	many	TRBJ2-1	TGCGCCAGCAGCTTGGGCCCAGGGAGCTCCTACAATGAGCAGTTCTTC	CASSLGPGSSYNEQFF
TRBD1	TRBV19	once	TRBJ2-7	TGTGCCAGTACCCCCGGGACAGGGGCTGAGGAGCAGTACTTC	CASTPGTGAEEQYF
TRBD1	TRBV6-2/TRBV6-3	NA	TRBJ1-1	TGTGCCAGCAGTTACTCCGGGACAGGGTGGATCGCTGAAGCTTTCTTT	CASSYSGTGWIAEAFF
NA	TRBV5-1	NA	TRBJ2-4	TGCGCCAGCAGCTTGGAACAGCGCGTGGATGGCATTCAGTACTTC	CASSLEQRVDGIQYF
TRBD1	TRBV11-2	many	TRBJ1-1	TGTGCCAGCAGCGTTAAGGGGGCAGGCACTGAAGCTTTCTTT	CASSVKGAGTEAFF
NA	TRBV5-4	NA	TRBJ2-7	TGTGCCAGCAGCTTGTTCTGGGGAGGAGACGAGCAGTACTTC	CASSLFWGGDEQYF
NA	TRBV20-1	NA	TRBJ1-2	TGCAGTGCTACAGTTCGTGAAGGGTTATACTATGGCTACACCTTC	CSATVREGLYYGYTF
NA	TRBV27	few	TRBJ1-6	TGTGCCAGCAATCCCATGAGCTCCTATAATTCACCCCTCCACTTT	CASNPMSSYNSPLHF
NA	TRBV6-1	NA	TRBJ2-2	TGTGCCAGCAGTGGCAGTTTGAGCGCCGGGGAGCTGTTTTTT	CASSGSLSAGELFF
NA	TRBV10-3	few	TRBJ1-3	TGTGCCATCAGCCAGGGACGAAGCTCTGGAAACACCATATATTTT	CAISQGRSSGNTIYF
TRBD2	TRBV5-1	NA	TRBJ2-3	TGCGCCAGCAGCTTGGCCGGCGGGGGGGCATCGGATACGCAGTATTTT	CASSLAGGGASDTQYF
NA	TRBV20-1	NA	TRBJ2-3	TGCAGTGCCAAGCGGCAGACAGATACGCAGTATTTT	CSAKRQTDTQYF
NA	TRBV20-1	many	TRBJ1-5	TGCAGTGCTAGAGTCGTCGGGGGGAATCAGCCCCAGCATTTT	CSARVVGGNQPQHF
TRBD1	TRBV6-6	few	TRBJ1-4	TGTGCCAGCAGTTACTCGCGAGACAGGGGTGGGGGTGAAAAACTGTTTTTT	CASSYSRDRGGGEKLFF
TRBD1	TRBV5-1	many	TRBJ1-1	TGCGCCAGCAGCTTACAGGGGGGGACTGAAGCTTTCTTT	CASSLQGGTEAFF
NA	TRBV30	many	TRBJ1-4	TGTGCCTGGAGTGGTGCAACGGATGGTGAAAAACTGTTTTTT	CAWSGATDGEKLFF
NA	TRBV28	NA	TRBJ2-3	TGTGCCAGCAGAACCAGGCACAGGATTAGCACAGATACGCAGTATTTT	CASRTRHRISTDTQYF
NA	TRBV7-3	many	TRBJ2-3	TGTGCCAGCAGCTTAGGGGCCCGAGGGAATACGCAGTATTTT	CASSLGARGNTQYF
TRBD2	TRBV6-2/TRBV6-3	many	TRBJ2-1	TGTGCCAGCAGTTACCGAAGGACTAGCGGGGGGGCAGTCTACAATGAGCAGTTCTTC	CASSYRRTSGGAVYNEQFF
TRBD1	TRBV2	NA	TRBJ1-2	TGTGCCAGCAGCGTTGGACAGGGTGGTTATGGCTACACCTTC	CASSVGQGGYGYTF
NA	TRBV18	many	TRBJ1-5	TGTGCCAGCTCACCGCCAGGGTTTGTTAGCAATCAGCCCCAGCATTTT	CASSPPGFVSNQPQHF
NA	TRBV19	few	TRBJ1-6	TGTGCCAGTAGTCGACAGATTCCCAATTCACCCCTCCACTTT	CASSRQIPNSPLHF
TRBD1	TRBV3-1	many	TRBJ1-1	TGTGCCAGCAGCCATCGGGACAGAACAGGAGCTTTCTTT	CASSHRDRTGAFF